This entry is about one T cell receptor beta chain. Its target is not known. Separate from the 666-subject first cohort was the approximately 120-subject validation cohort, to which the donors belonged. The data originate from a study of cytomegalovirus exposure and HLA in healthy donors. Whole-study context: The 120 or so validation repertoires were reported in a later analysis to have been generated on the same platform as the 666 first-cohort repertoires. Study-level findings and limits: In the roughly 130 validation repertoires, a later analysis found that first-cohort TCR clusters tended to co-occur.

Sequenced by immunoSEQ multiplex PCR; TCRdb stores in-frame clones only, minus some. There are some 130,000 clones in the sample; roughly nine tenths occur only once, and under 3% lies in the top ten. Germline CDR1 MGHDK, CDR2 SYGVNS. With 1 base clipped from V and 2 bases from J, the junction kept 4 bases outside the gene matches. The CDR3 is 15 amino acids. The rearrangement joins TRBV25-1 to TRBJ2-5; TRBD2 matches at 7 bases. The sequence was obtained from a man younger than 30 in good health and CMV-seronegative. Sequenced sample: PBMCs. The CDR3 here is CASSEWLAEQETQYF. Here the CDR3 DNA reads TGTGCCAGCAGTGAATGGCTAGCGGAGCAAGAGACCCAGTACTTC.